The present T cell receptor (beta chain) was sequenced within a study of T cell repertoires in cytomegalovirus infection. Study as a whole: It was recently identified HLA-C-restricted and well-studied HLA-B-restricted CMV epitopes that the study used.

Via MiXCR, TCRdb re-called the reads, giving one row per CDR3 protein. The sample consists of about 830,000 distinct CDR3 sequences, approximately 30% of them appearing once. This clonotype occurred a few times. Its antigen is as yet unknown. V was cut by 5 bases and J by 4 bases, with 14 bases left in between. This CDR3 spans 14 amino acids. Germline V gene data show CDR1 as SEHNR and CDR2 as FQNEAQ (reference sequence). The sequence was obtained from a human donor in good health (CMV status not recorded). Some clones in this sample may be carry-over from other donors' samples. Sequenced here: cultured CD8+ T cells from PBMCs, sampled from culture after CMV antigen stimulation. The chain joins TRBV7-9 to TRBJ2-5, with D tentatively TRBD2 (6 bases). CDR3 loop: CASSAQRAPETQYF. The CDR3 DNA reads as TGTGCCAGCAGCGCCCAGCGGGCCCCAGAGACCCAGTACTTC.